The clone carrying this T cell receptor (beta chain) was seen just once. Germline loops: CDR1 ENHRY, CDR2 SYGVKD. This CDR3 contains 15 residues. V lost 5 bases and J 0 bases, leaving 13 bases between the germline ends. PCR used 60 Vbeta primers and 13 Jbeta primers. Only in-frame clones appear in the TCRdb table, and some are missing; sequencing was by immunoSEQ multiplex PCR. The data contain 120,000 to 150,000 clones, approximately 72% of them singletons. The data derive from a study of cytomegalovirus exposure and HLA in healthy donors. The TCR comes from a woman aged 60-70 years in good health and CMV-seronegative. Sequenced: PBMCs. J is TRBJ2-5 and V is TRBV10-3; D is perhaps TRBD2 (7 bases). CDR3 DNA: TGTGCCATCAGTCCCGGGGGGCAGAACCAAGAGACCCAGTACTTC. This encodes CAISPGGQNQETQYF.